The 28 T cell receptor beta chains below all came from one sample that was sequenced in a study of spatial heterogeneity in lung cancer. Time point in this sample: sample taken at primary tumor resection. Study-level points and caveats: Expanded intratumoral alpha and beta TCR counts tracked tumor mutation counts.

TCRdb called the 5' RACE reads again in MiXCR, with one record for every CDR3 protein. The sample carries about 7,800 distinct CDR3 sequences, 8.2% recorded once. Their antigens remain unidentified. The sample consisted of lung tumor tissue, taken at surgery. The receptors shown here come from a male donor with early-stage non-small cell lung cancer.

This clonotype is medium-sized. This chain connects TRBV6-2 or TRBV6-3 to TRBJ1-2; D is undetermined. Germline loops: CDR1 MNHEY, CDR2 SVGEGT. The CDR3 runs 14 residues. Trimming removed 2 bases at V and 0 bases at J, with 7 bases between. Here the CDR3 DNA reads TGTGCCAGCAGTTACCGGACGGCTAACTATGGCTACACCTTC. As protein: CASSYRTANYGYTF.

The table lists this clonotype with many counts. The J gene is TRBJ1-4, the V gene TRBV6-1; weak D call: TRBD1 (6 bases). Trimming pared 0 bases from V and 9 bases from J, leaving 11 bases between. The CDR3 consists of 14 residues. Looked up from germline, CDR1 is MNHNS and CDR2 is SASEGT. The DNA of the CDR3 is TGTGCCAGCAGTGAAGCGAGGGGGGCCCAAAAACTGTTTTTT. Its protein product is CASSEARGAQKLFF.

This clonotype showed up just a few times. V is TRBV7-2 and J is TRBJ1-2, with TRBD1 matching over 7 bases. The length of the CDR3 is 16 residues. V was clipped by 2 bases and J by 6 bases; unmatched bases: 12. Germline lookup yields CDR1 SGHTA and CDR2 FQGNSA. The CDR3 region is CASSLSSRQGGNGYTF. Written as DNA, the CDR3 is TGTGCCAGCAGCTTATCGTCCCGACAGGGTGGTAATGGCTACACCTTC.

In this sample, this clonotype is medium-sized. The chain recombines TRBV7-8 with TRBJ2-1, with 9 positions matching TRBD1. The CDR3 totals 16 residues. The germline V gene encodes CDR1 SGHVS and CDR2 FQNEAQ. Trimming at V came to 8 bases and at J to 5 bases, leaving 13 bases not matched to a gene. DNA of the CDR3: TGTGCCAGCGTGGTCGGAAGGACAGGGGACGACAATGAGCAGTTCTTC. As protein: CASVVGRTGDDNEQFF. Together with reference TRBV7-8 and TRBJ2-1, the CDR3 gives the full variable domain: GAGVSQSPRYKVAKRGQDVALRCDPISGHVSLFWYQQALGQGPEFLTYFQNEAQLDKSGLPSDRFFAERPEGSVSTLKIQRTQQEDSAVYLCASVVGRTGDDNEQFFGPGTRLTVL.

This clonotype is deemed medium-sized. V and J are TRBV6-2 or TRBV6-3 and TRBJ2-3; perhaps D is TRBD1 or TRBD2 (5 bases each). Germline V gene data show CDR1 as MNHEY and CDR2 as SVGEGT. The V gene lost 6 bases and the J gene lost 3 bases, with 13 bases spanning the gap. The CDR3 is made up of 14 amino acids. The CDR3 region is CASRPGPGTDTQYF. CDR3 DNA: TGTGCCAGCAGACCGGGACCAGGTACAGATACGCAGTATTTT.

This clonotype was counted ten times or more. V and J are TRBV7-8 and TRBJ1-2, with a possible D match to TRBD1 (5 bases). V was clipped by 2 bases and J by 5 bases, with 27 bases between them. The CDR3 extends over 19 amino acids. Germline lookup yields CDR1 SGHVS and CDR2 FQNEAQ. Here the CDR3 DNA reads TGTGCCAGCAGCTTAAGGTTGGGAGATAGATCAGGGAGCCCATATGGCTACACCTTC. It is translated as CASSLRLGDRSGSPYGYTF.

The rearrangement joins TRBV28 to TRBJ1-2; D is possibly TRBD1 (6 bases). From germline, CDR1 is MDHEN and CDR2 SYDVKM. The V gene lost 6 bases and the J gene lost 2 bases, with 10 bases spanning the gap. The CDR3 length is 13 residues. The CDR3 DNA sequence: TGTGCCAGCAGCCCTGGACAGAACTATGGCTACACCTTC. Amino acid sequence: CASSPGQNYGYTF.

This clonotype was found many times. The chain recombines TRBV2 with TRBJ2-5, with 11 nucleotides matching TRBD2. The V gene's germline CDR1 is SNHLY and CDR2 FYNNEI. V trimming: 11 bases; J trimming: 5 bases; junction bases outside the gene matches: 16. The CDR3 is 16 amino acids. In DNA form, the CDR3 reads TGTGCCTGTCACCGGAGTAGCGGGAGGGCGGGGGAGACCCAGTACTTC. Its translation is CACHRSSGRAGETQYF.

This clonotype was counted at least ten times. The chain joins TRBV19 to TRBJ1-1; D not certain. CDR3 length: 15 amino acids. Trimming stripped 1 base from V and 4 bases from J, with 13 bases between. Germline CDR1 LNHDA, CDR2 SQIVND (reference sequence). CDR3 region: CASSIVALSSTEAFF. In DNA, the CDR3 is TGTGCCAGTAGTATAGTCGCGCTGAGTAGCACTGAAGCTTTCTTT.

This clonotype was detected only a few times. The gene calls are TRBV5-1 and TRBJ2-7; D assignment may be TRBD1 or TRBD2 (5 bases each). V dropped 0 bases and J dropped 3 bases, with 10 bases sitting between them. The CDR3 is made up of 14 amino acids. The germline V gene has CDR1 SGHRS and CDR2 YFSETQ. CDR3 loop: CASSLETRGYEQYF. CDR3 coding DNA: TGCGCCAGCAGCTTGGAAACTAGGGGCTACGAGCAGTACTTC.

The chain recombines TRBV3-1 with TRBJ2-1, with 11 bases aligning to TRBD2. Trimming took 4 bases from V and 8 from J; bases not matched to a gene: 4. The germline gives CDR1 LGHDT, CDR2 YNNKEL (reference sequence). The CDR3 contains 14 residues. The CDR3 DNA is TGTGCCAGCAGCCTAGCGGGAGGGGGGTATGAGCAGTTCTTC. Its translation: CASSLAGGGYEQFF.

The rearrangement links TRBV12-3 or TRBV12-4 to TRBJ1-2, with D maybe TRBD1 (6 bases). The CDR3 runs to 13 residues. The germline V and J ends were trimmed by 5 bases and 4 bases, with 11 bases remaining between them. This chain's CDR3 is CASSPDSSYGYTF. CDR3 nucleotide sequence: TGTGCCAGCAGTCCGGACAGCTCCTATGGCTACACCTTC.

The rearrangement joins TRBV3-1 to TRBJ2-7; weak D call: TRBD2 (6 bases). The V gene lost 4 bases and the J gene lost 0 bases, with 13 bases spanning the gap. This CDR3 has 15 amino acids. Germline V gene data show CDR1 as LGHDT and CDR2 as YNNKEL (reference sequence). This CDR3 reads CASSPYRGSSYEQYF. The CDR3 DNA follows: TGTGCCAGCAGCCCCTACCGGGGGAGCTCCTACGAGCAGTACTTC.

This clonotype was detected ten times or more. V gene TRBV4-2 combines with J gene TRBJ2-7, with D perhaps TRBD1 (7 bases). Germline loops: CDR1 LGHNA, CDR2 YNFKEQ. The germline V and J ends were trimmed by 3 bases and 7 bases, with 19 bases remaining between them. The CDR3 has 15 residues. CDR3 sequence (DNA): TGTGCCAGCAGCCACCCAGGGGGGACTGGGAGGGAGCAGTACTTC. It codes for CASSHPGGTGREQYF.

By frequency in the sample, this clonotype is medium-sized. CDR3 DNA sequence: TGTGCCAGCAGTTTAGCTCCTAGCTCCAATGAGCAGTTCTTC. It encodes CASSLAPSSNEQFF. V and J are TRBV12-3 or TRBV12-4 and TRBJ2-1, with D possibly TRBD2 on 5 matching bases. The CDR3 covers 14 residues. Trimming left V 0 bases short and J 6 bases short, with 9 bases between.

Of note for this clonotype: A read error may be the cause here, since a much bigger clone is one base away. This chain connects TRBV14 to TRBJ1-1; unclear D gene. Germline CDR1 is SGHDN and CDR2 is FVKESK. The CDR3 is made up of 13 amino acids. CDR3 protein: CASSLETYTGAFF. CDR3 bases: TGTGCCAGCAGCCTCGAAACATACACTGGAGCTTTCTTT.

This clonotype has a count of ten or more. V is TRBV20-1 and J is TRBJ1-2; D may be TRBD1 (5 bases). This CDR3 has 14 amino acids. Trimming cost V 5 bases and J 7 bases, with 20 bases left between them. Germline-derived CDR1 and CDR2 are DFQATT and SNEGSKA (reference sequence). The CDR3 bases are TGCAGTGCTTCTACAGGCCCCGGGGACGGTGGCTACACCTTC. Its protein product is CSASTGPGDGGYTF.

This clonotype qualifies as medium-sized. The V gene is TRBV12-3 or TRBV12-4, the J gene TRBJ2-5; 13 positions match TRBD2. CDR3 length equals 17 residues. V trimming: 7 bases; J trimming: 8 bases; junction bases outside the gene matches: 16. DNA of the CDR3: TGTGCCAGCACCGGTGGGACTAGCGGGGTCCGGTCAGGTACCCAGTACTTC. Amino acid sequence: CASTGGTSGVRSGTQYF.

This clonotype showed up many times. V is TRBV7-6 and J is TRBJ2-1; weak D call: TRBD1 (6 bases). Germline lookup yields CDR1 SGHVS and CDR2 FNYEAQ. V lost 6 bases to trimming and J lost 4 bases, with 16 bases between them. There are 15 residues in the CDR3. CDR3 in amino acids: CASSKDRNTYNEQFF. The CDR3 nucleotides are TGTGCCAGCAGTAAAGACAGGAATACGTACAATGAGCAGTTCTTC.

This clonotype is medium-sized within its sample. The rearrangement joins TRBV19 to TRBJ2-1; 15 bases align to TRBD2. Per the germline V gene, CDR1 is LNHDA and CDR2 is SQIVND (reference sequence). CDR3 size: 16 residues. Trimming cost V 6 bases and J 8 bases; bases outside gene matches: 8. The CDR3, as DNA: TGTGCCAGTAGCCCTGGACTAGCGGGAGGGATCCATGAGCAGTTCTTC. Its translation is CASSPGLAGGIHEQFF.

This clonotype has ten or more counts. V usage is TRBV18 and J usage is TRBJ1-1; D unresolved. The CDR3 sequence is 15 residues long. Between the trimmed V and J ends, which lost 4 bases and 1 base, there was a span of 13 bases. The germline CDR1 and CDR2 sequences are KGHSH and LQKENI. The CDR3: CASSRTAKGNTEAFF. For the CDR3, the DNA is TGTGCCAGCTCACGGACCGCCAAAGGGAACACTGAAGCTTTCTTT. The full variable domain, completed using reference TRBV18 and TRBJ1-1, is NAGVMQNPRHLVRRRGQEARLRCSPMKGHSHVYWYRQLPEEGLKFMVYLQKENIIDESGMPKERFSAEFPKEGPSILRIQQVVRGDSAAYFCASSRTAKGNTEAFFGQGTRLTVV.

By frequency in the sample, this clonotype is medium-sized. V usage is TRBV15 and J usage is TRBJ2-3; 7 bases match TRBD1. This CDR3 comprises 14 residues. V gave up 3 bases and J gave up 8 bases; unmatched junction bases: 8. Per the germline V gene, CDR1 is LNHNV and CDR2 is YYDKDF (reference sequence). CDR3 region: CATSRAKGAFTQYF. CDR3 nucleotides: TGTGCCACCAGCAGGGCGAAGGGGGCCTTTACGCAGTATTTT.

This clonotype was detected many times. The chain joins TRBV6-5 to TRBJ2-3; 11 bases are a match to TRBD2. Germline CDR1 and CDR2: MNHEY and SVGAGI. The CDR3 length is 17 residues. V dropped 5 bases and J dropped 1; count of bases not matched to a gene: 8. In DNA, the CDR3 is TGTGCCAGCAGTCCCGGACTGGGACTAGCGGGCACAGATACGCAGTATTTT. It codes for CASSPGLGLAGTDTQYF.

The chain couples TRBV20-1 to TRBJ2-7; TRBD2 matches at 8 bases. The CDR3 covers 15 residues. Trimming cost V 7 bases and J 1 base; bases outside gene matches: 12. From germline, CDR1 is DFQATT and CDR2 SNEGSKA (reference sequence). In DNA, the CDR3 is TGCAGTGGTGGTACCGGGAGGGCGGCGTCCTACGAGCAGTACTTC. Translating gives CSGGTGRAASYEQYF.

This clonotype showed up many times. This chain joins TRBV19 and TRBJ2-7; tentative D call: TRBD2 (6 bases). V shed 3 bases and J shed 2 bases, with 11 bases lying between them. The CDR3 runs 14 residues. Germline V gene data show CDR1 as LNHDA and CDR2 as SQIVND (reference sequence). The CDR3 coding sequence is TGTGCCAGTAGTATTATTCCGGGAGCCTACGAGCAGTACTTC. Translated: CASSIIPGAYEQYF.

The chain uses TRBV2 and TRBJ2-3; D possibly corresponds to TRBD1 (5 bases). Trimming took off 5 bases at V and 2 bases at J, with 11 bases between the two ends. The CDR3 totals 14 residues. Per the germline V gene, CDR1 is SNHLY and CDR2 is FYNNEI. The CDR3 nucleotides read TGTGCCAGCAGTTTCTCCAGGGACACAGATACGCAGTATTTT. This encodes CASSFSRDTDTQYF.

By its share, this clonotype is medium-sized. The chain links TRBV12-3 or TRBV12-4 to TRBJ2-5; either TRBD1 or TRBD2 may fit D (5 bases each). Trimming left V 1 base short and J 7 bases short, with 13 bases between. There are 14 residues in the CDR3. The CDR3 loop is CASSLGGSLGTQYF. CDR3 coding DNA: TGTGCCAGCAGTTTAGGGGGGTCTCTGGGGACCCAGTACTTC.

This clonotype was detected ten times or more. The chain has TRBV28 and TRBJ1-5, with D perhaps matching TRBD1 (5 bases). Germline lookup yields CDR1 MDHEN and CDR2 SYDVKM. V was shortened by 6 bases and J by 2 bases, with 14 bases between the two germline ends. This CDR3 is built from 15 residues. The CDR3 loop reads CASSLGVYGNQPQHF. The CDR3, as DNA: TGTGCCAGCAGCCTAGGGGTTTACGGCAATCAGCCCCAGCATTTT.